A selection of T cell receptor beta chains follows, all from one sample in a study of cytomegalovirus exposure and HLA in healthy donors. Clones were sequenced by immunoSEQ multiplex PCR, and TCRdb holds only the in-frame ones, with some missing. In the table there are about 120,000 clones, roughly four fifths of which are singletons. Sequencing was done on a sample of PBMCs. The receptors here all came from a woman between 40 and 50 years old in good health and CMV-seropositive. Each CDR3 is given without its conserved first and last residue.

12	TRBV2	TRBJ1-2	ASSRRDRSYGYT
14	TRBV5-4	TRBJ1-4	ASSLNSGVPNEKLF
13	TRBV19	TRBJ1-5	ASSLIRGSNQPQH
9	TRBV10-3	TRBJ2-1	AISGNNEQF
11	TRBV6-5	TRBJ2-1	ASRGLVVGEQF
12	TRBV5-6	TRBJ1-5	ASSTRVRNQPQH
11	TRBV6-1	TRBJ1-1	ASSRTGQTEAF
10	TRBV30	TRBJ1-1	AWRTENRVAF
10	TRBV27	TRBJ2-7	ASRREAYEQY
16	TRBV7-3	TRBJ2-2	ASSLAGTSGVRTGELF
13	TRBV6-5	TRBJ2-5	ASTQAGSPQETQY
14	TRBV7-2	TRBJ1-2	ASSDVVGRGDYGYT
13	TRBV27	TRBJ2-3	ASSFLQGGTDTQY
10	TRBV19	TRBJ1-2	ASMEGNYGYT
13	TRBV5-1	TRBJ2-5	ASSLDPGNQETQY
9	TRBV20-1	TRBJ2-7	SGGLQHEQY
11	TRBV29-1	TRBJ2-1	SASGTGRYEQF
13	TRBV18	TRBJ1-1	ASSPTGEVATEAF
10	TRBV21-1	TRBJ1-2	ASSTYYNGYT
13	TRBV4-3	TRBJ2-7	ASSLDLRASYEQY
13	TRBV18	TRBJ2-3	ASSPASGGADTQY
15	TRBV27	TRBJ2-1	ASSLRVMGAQYNEQF
12	TRBV5-4	TRBJ2-3	ASSPEAGPDTQY
15	TRBV11-2	TRBJ1-4	ASSLGEGAATNEKLF
13	TRBV7-9	TRBJ2-3	ASSGIAGVGDTQY
9	TRBV5-6	TRBJ2-7	ASSLRNEQY
12	TRBV25-1	TRBJ1-5	ASSESRDNQPQH
11	TRBV28	TRBJ1-2	ASSLGQGVGYT
13	TRBV5-1	TRBJ2-1	ASSATSGRDHEQF
14	TRBV29-1	TRBJ1-2	SVEGGWNSLNYGYT
11	TRBV14	TRBJ2-7	ASSQDHGDEQY
14	TRBV27	TRBJ2-1	ASSQLPGQGGNEQF
12	TRBV28	TRBJ2-7	ASRFPRAPYEQY
10	TRBV7-3	TRBJ2-2	ASEGGSGELF
14	TRBV7-2	TRBJ1-5	ASSSIGGRSNQPQH
11	TRBV2	TRBJ1-1	ASSEVWNTEAF
10	TRBV7-2	TRBJ1-2	ASSPIASGYT
12	TRBV6-5	TRBJ2-1	ASQAGPSYNEQF
13	TRBV5-1	TRBJ2-7	ASSWGTGGLNEQY
14	TRBV4-3	TRBJ1-1	ASSQDMGTGGTEAF
11	TRBV28	TRBJ2-5	ASSFRLEETQY